The rows below give T cell receptor beta chains drawn from one sample of a study of identical twins. TCRdb processed the 5' RACE reads anew with MiXCR; each CDR3 protein has one entry. The sample lists some 500,000 distinct CDR3 sequences, 14% occurring once. The sample was also reused in another study, on yellow fever vaccine responses in identical twins.

Sequenced sample: CD4+ T cells sorted from blood. The source is a young woman in good health. Each CDR3 is given with its conserved first and last residue. The D gene is left open where the match is weak. The size of a clone is reported for some rows only, either as once, few or many, or as a class for expanded clones.

clone_size,d_call,j_call,v_call,cdr3_nt,cdr3_aa
many,-,TRBJ1-1,TRBV6-1,TGTGCCAGCTTCGAAGAATGGCGGCATGAAGCTTTCTTT,CASFEEWRHEAFF
few,-,TRBJ1-1,TRBV18,TGTGCCAGCTCACCACCGAAGGGCACTGAAGCTTTCTTT,CASSPPKGTEAFF
few,TRBD2,TRBJ2-1,TRBV3-1,TGTGCCAGCAGCCTTCAGCGGGGGGGCCCCAATGAGCAGTTCTTC,CASSLQRGGPNEQFF
-,TRBD2,TRBJ2-1,TRBV4-3,TGCGCCAGCAGCCAAGGGGGGGGGGTTTACAATGAGCAGTTCTTC,CASSQGGGVYNEQFF
few,-,TRBJ2-1,TRBV6-4,TGTGCCAGCAGATCAGAGCCGGGTCCACGGGGTGAGCAGTTCTTC,CASRSEPGPRGEQFF
-,TRBD2,TRBJ2-1,TRBV24-1,TGTGCCACCAGTGAACACCGGACTAGCGGAGCCTATGAGCAGTTCTTC,CATSEHRTSGAYEQFF
-,TRBD1,TRBJ1-5,TRBV6-2/TRBV6-3,TGTGCCAGCAAAAAGGACAGGGATGGTAGGAACAATCAGCCCCAGCATTTT,CASKKDRDGRNNQPQHF
-,TRBD1,TRBJ1-1,TRBV5-1,TGCGCCAGCAGTTCTAGTCCCGGGACAGGTATGAACACTGAAGCTTTCTTT,CASSSSPGTGMNTEAFF
few,-,TRBJ2-7,TRBV6-1,TGTGCCAGCAGGATTTACCTCCCTTTGGCGGGCGCCTCCTACGAGCAGTACTTC,CASRIYLPLAGASYEQYF
-,TRBD1,TRBJ2-1,TRBV20-1,TGCAGTGCTAGCCTCTCTGGACAGGGTGTGTGGGGGCAGTTCTTC,CSASLSGQGVWGQFF
few,TRBD1,TRBJ2-3,TRBV12-3/TRBV12-4,TGTGCCACCGGGGACAGGGGCACAGATACGCAGTATTTT,CATGDRGTDTQYF
few,-,TRBJ1-2,TRBV7-9,TGTGCCAGCAGCTTAGTTACCACGGGACATACCTATGGCTACACCTTC,CASSLVTTGHTYGYTF
-,-,TRBJ2-3,TRBV20-1,TGCAGTGCTAATTCAATCTTGGGGGGAGATACGCAGTATTTT,CSANSILGGDTQYF
few,TRBD2,TRBJ2-1,TRBV4-2,TGTGCCAGCAGCCAAGAAAGCGGGGGGGCCTCGGCCTACAATGAGCAGTTCTTC,CASSQESGGASAYNEQFF
-,TRBD2,TRBJ2-3,TRBV7-3,TGTGCCAGCAGCTTAAAGGGCGGGGGGGCTTGGACGCAGTATTTT,CASSLKGGGAWTQYF
-,TRBD1,TRBJ2-3,TRBV12-3/TRBV12-4,TGTACCTGCAGTTTAGTCCCGGCCAGGGGGTTTGGCACAGATACGCAGTATTTT,CTCSLVPARGFGTDTQYF
-,TRBD1,TRBJ2-7,TRBV12-3/TRBV12-4,TGTGCCAGCAGTTTGGGGCGAACGGGACAGCGTCGCTACGAGCAGTACTTC,CASSLGRTGQRRYEQYF
few,-,TRBJ2-3,TRBV25-1,TGTGCCAGCAGTGAATGGGCAGATACGCAGTATTTT,CASSEWADTQYF
-,TRBD2,TRBJ2-1,TRBV4-3,TGCGCCAGCAGCCAAACTAGCGGGAGGACGTACAATGAGCAGTTCTTC,CASSQTSGRTYNEQFF
-,TRBD1,TRBJ2-1,TRBV25-1,TGTGCCAGCAGTGATACGGGACAGGGGTACAATGAGCAGTTCTTC,CASSDTGQGYNEQFF
-,-,TRBJ2-1,TRBV12-3/TRBV12-4,TGTGCCAGCAGGCCGTTCGGCGGTGCGCCGCCCGGGGTGTCCTACAATGAGCAGTTCTTC,CASRPFGGAPPGVSYNEQFF
-,-,TRBJ2-7,TRBV6-1,TGTGCCACTGGACTACCCGCCTACGAGCAGTACTTC,CATGLPAYEQYF
few,TRBD1,TRBJ2-1,TRBV5-1,TGCGCCAGCAGATCGGGACAGTCTTACAATGAGCAGTTCTTC,CASRSGQSYNEQFF
-,-,TRBJ2-1,TRBV29-1,TGCAGCGTTGTAGTGCTGCTAGCCTCGTACAATGAGCAGTTCTTC,CSVVVLLASYNEQFF
few,TRBD1,TRBJ2-5,TRBV29-1,TGCAGCGCCGCGGCGGGGACAGGACGAGAGACCCAGTACTTC,CSAAAGTGRETQYF
-,-,TRBJ1-5,TRBV28,TGTGCCAGCAGCCAGGAGCAGCCCCAGCATTTT,CASSQEQPQHF
few,-,TRBJ2-1,TRBV20-1,TGCAGTCCACGACTAGGGGACTACAATGAGCAGTTCTTC,CSPRLGDYNEQFF
-,-,TRBJ2-7,TRBV10-3,TGTGCCATCAGTGAGACCGCCGACGAGCAGTACTTC,CAISETADEQYF